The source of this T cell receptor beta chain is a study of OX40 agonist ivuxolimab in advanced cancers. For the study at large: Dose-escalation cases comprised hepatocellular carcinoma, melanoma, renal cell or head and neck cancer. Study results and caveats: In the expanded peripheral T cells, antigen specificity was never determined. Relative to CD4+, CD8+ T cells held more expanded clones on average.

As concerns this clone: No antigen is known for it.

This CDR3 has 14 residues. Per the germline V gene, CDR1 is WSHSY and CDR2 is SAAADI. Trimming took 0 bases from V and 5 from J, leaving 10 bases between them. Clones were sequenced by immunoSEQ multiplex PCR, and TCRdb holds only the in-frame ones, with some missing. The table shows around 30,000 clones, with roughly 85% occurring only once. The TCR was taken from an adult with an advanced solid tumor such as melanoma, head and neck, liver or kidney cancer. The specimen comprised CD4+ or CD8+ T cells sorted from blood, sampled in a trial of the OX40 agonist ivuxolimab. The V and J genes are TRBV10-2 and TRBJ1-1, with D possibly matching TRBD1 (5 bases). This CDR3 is CASSESWGRTEAFF. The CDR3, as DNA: TGCGCCAGCAGTGAGTCGTGGGGCCGGACTGAAGCTTTCTTT.